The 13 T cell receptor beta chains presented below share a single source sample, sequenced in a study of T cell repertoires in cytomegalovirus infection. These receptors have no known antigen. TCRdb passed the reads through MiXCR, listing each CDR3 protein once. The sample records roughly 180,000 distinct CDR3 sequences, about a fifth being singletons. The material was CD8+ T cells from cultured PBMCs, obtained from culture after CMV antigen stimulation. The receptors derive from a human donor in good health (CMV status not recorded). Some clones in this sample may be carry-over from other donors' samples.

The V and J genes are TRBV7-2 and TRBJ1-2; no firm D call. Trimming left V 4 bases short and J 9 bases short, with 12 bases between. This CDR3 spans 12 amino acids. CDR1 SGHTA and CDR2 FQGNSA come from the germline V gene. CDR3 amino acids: CASSSRTTSYTF. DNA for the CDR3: TGTGCCAGCAGCTCAAGGACCACGAGCTACACCTTC. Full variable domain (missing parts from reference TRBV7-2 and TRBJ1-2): GAGVSQSPSNKVTEKGKDVELRCDPISGHTALYWYRQSLGQGLEFLIYFQGNSAPDKSGLPSDRFSAERTGGSVSTLTIQRTQQEDSAVYLCASSSRTTSYTFGSGTRLTVV.

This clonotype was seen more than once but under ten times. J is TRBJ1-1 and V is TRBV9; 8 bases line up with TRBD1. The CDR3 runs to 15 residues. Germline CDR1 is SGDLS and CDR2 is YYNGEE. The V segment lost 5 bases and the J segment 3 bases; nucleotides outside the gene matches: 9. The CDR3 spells CASSVSGGADTEAFF. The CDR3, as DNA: TGTGCCAGCAGTGTATCAGGGGGCGCCGACACTGAAGCTTTCTTT.

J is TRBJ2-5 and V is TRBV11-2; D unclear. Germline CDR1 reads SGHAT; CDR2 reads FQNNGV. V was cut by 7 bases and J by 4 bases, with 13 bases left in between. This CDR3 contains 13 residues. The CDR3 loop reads CASTIDNTETQYF. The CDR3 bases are TGTGCCAGCACCATCGATAATACAGAGACCCAGTACTTC.

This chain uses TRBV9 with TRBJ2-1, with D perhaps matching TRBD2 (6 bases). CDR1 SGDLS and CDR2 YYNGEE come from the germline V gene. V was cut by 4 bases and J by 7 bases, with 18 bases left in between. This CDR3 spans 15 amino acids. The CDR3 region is CASSPRRVMDNEQFF. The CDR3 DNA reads TGTGCCAGCAGCCCTAGGAGGGTCATGGATAATGAGCAGTTCTTC.

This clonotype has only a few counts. The DNA of the CDR3 is TGTGCCAGCAGCTTAGGCCCGGATGGCACTGAAGCTTTCTTT. This gives the protein CASSLGPDGTEAFF. The chain has TRBV7-6 and TRBJ1-1, with D hard to call. CDR1 SGHVS and CDR2 FNYEAQ come from the germline V gene. The germline V and J ends were trimmed by 1 base and 4 bases, with 10 bases remaining between them. CDR3 size: 14 residues. The full variable domain, with the rest looked up from reference TRBV7-6 and TRBJ1-1, is GAGVSQSPRYKVTKRGQDVALRCDPISGHVSLYWYRQALGQGPEFLTYFNYEAQQDKSGLPNDRFSAERPEGSISTLTIQRTEQRDSAMYRCASSLGPDGTEAFFGQGTRLTVV.

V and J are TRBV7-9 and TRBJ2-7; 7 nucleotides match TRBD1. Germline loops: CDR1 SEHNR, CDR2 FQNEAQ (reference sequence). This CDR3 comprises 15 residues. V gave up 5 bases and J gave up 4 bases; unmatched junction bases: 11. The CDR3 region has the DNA TGTGCCAGCAGCATAAATCCGGGACAGCTATACGAGCAGTACTTC. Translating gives CASSINPGQLYEQYF.

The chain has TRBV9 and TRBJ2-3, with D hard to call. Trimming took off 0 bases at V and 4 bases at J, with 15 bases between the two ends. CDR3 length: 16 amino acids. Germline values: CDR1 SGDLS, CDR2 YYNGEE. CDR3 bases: TGTGCCAGCAGCGTAGAAATGAGCGTCACGCCAGATACGCAGTATTTT. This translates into CASSVEMSVTPDTQYF.

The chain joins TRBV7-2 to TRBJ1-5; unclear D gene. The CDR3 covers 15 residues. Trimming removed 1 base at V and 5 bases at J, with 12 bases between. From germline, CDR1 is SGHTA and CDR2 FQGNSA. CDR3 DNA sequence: TGTGCCAGCAGCTTAGGGGCGGGCTTCGATCAGCCCCAGCATTTT. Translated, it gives CASSLGAGFDQPQHF. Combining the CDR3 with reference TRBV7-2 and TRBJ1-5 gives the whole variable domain GAGVSQSPSNKVTEKGKDVELRCDPISGHTALYWYRQSLGQGLEFLIYFQGNSAPDKSGLPSDRFSAERTGGSVSTLTIQRTQQEDSAVYLCASSLGAGFDQPQHFGDGTRLSIL.

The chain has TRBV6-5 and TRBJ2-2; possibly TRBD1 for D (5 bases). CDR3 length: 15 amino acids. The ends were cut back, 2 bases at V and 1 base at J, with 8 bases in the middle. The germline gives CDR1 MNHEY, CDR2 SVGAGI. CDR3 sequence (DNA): TGTGCCAGCAGTTACAGTACAGGGAACACCGGGGAGCTGTTTTTT. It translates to CASSYSTGNTGELFF.

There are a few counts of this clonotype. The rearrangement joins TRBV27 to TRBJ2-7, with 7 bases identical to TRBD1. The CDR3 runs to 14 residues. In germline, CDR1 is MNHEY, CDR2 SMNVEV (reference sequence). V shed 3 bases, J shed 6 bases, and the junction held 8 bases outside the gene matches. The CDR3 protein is CASSFARAGGEQYF. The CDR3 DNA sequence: TGTGCCAGCAGTTTCGCCCGGGCAGGGGGCGAGCAGTACTTC.

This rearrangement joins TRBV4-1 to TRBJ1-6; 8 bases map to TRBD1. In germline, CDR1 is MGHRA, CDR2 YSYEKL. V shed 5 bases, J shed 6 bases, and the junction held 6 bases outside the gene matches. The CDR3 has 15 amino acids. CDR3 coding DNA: TGCGCCAGCAGCAGCCGGGACAGGCCTAATTCACCCCTCCACTTT. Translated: CASSSRDRPNSPLHF.

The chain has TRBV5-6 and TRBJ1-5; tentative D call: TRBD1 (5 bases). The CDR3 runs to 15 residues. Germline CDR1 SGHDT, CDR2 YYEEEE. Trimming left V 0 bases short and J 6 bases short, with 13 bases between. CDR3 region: CASSLAIETGQPQHF. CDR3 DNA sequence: TGTGCCAGCAGCTTGGCTATAGAAACAGGTCAGCCCCAGCATTTT.

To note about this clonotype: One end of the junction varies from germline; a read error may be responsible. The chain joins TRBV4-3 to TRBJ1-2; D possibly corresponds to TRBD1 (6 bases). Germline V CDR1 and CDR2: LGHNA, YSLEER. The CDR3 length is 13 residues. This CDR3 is CASSQDPSDSSVF. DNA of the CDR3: TGCGCCAGCAGCCAAGATCCTTCGGACAGCAGCGTCTTC.